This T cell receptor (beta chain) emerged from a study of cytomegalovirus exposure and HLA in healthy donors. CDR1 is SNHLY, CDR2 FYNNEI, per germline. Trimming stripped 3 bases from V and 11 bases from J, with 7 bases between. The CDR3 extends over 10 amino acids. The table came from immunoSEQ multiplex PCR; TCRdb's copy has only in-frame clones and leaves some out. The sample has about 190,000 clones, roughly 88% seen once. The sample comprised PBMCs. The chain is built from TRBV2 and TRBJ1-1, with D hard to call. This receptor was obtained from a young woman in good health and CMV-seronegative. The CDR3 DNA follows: TGTGCCAGCAGTGACCGTGAGGCTTTCTTT. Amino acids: CASSDREAFF.